These 13 T cell receptor beta chains originate from one sample sequenced in a study of a mutant IDH1 vaccine in newly diagnosed glioma. Generated by immunoSEQ multiplex PCR, the TCRdb table keeps only in-frame clones and is missing some. The data show 50,000 to 55,000 clones, with 65% seen just once and around 4.8% held by the top ten. Their target antigens are unknown. Specified time point: week 47, end of study. Vaccine doses each comprised 300 ug of mutant IDH1 20-mer peptide, with topical imiquimod. This specimen consisted of peripheral blood mononuclear cells (PBMCs), obtained from a glioma patient whose treatment included an IDH1 peptide vaccine. The receptors originated from a man in his forties with glioma. Some clones in this sample may be carry-over from other donors' samples.

This clone was seen just once. J is TRBJ1-6 and V is TRBV5-6; D gene uncertain. CDR1 and CDR2 (germline): SGHDT, YYEEEE. The CDR3 is 14 amino acids. V was shortened by 2 bases and J by 5 bases, with 8 bases between the two germline ends. The CDR3 sequence: CASSFRRNNSPLHF. The CDR3 DNA sequence: TGTGCCAGCAGCTTTAGGCGGAATAATTCACCCCTCCACTTT.

The CDR3 DNA sequence: TGTGCCAGCAGCTTACTAGCGGGGGGCTCAGATACGCAGTATTTT. Protein sequence: CASSLLAGGSDTQYF. The chain carries TRBV11-2 and TRBJ2-3, with 11 bases fitting TRBD2. The CDR3 is 15 amino acids. Looked up from germline, CDR1 is SGHAT and CDR2 is FQNNGV. J gave up 4 bases and V 2 bases, and 2 bases lay outside the gene matches.

J is TRBJ2-3 and V is TRBV29-1, with 8 bases matching TRBD2. The CDR3 totals 14 residues. Germline trimming cut 6 bases from V and 2 bases from J; bases unmatched to any gene: 7. Germline V CDR1 and CDR2: SQVTM, ANQGSEA. CDR3 residues: CSVGRGEVTDTQYF. CDR3 sequence (DNA): TGCAGCGTGGGGCGGGGGGAGGTCACAGATACGCAGTATTTT.

This chain uses TRBV29-1 with TRBJ1-1, with 8 nucleotides matching TRBD1. The germline V gene encodes CDR1 SQVTM and CDR2 ANQGSEA. This CDR3 comprises 15 residues. Losses at the gene ends were 5 bases for V and 4 bases for J; bases not matched to a gene: 12. CDR3 in DNA: TGCAGCGTTCCCGGGACCAGGGGGCTTAGCACTGAAGCTTTCTTT. This gives the protein CSVPGTRGLSTEAFF.

This clone is a singleton in its sample. V usage is TRBV19 and J usage is TRBJ1-5; maybe TRBD1 (6 bases). The V gene's germline CDR1 is LNHDA and CDR2 SQIVND (reference sequence). Trimming cost V 10 bases and J 1 base, with 11 bases left between them. The CDR3 consists of 13 residues. This CDR3 reads CATLGGSNQPQHF. For the CDR3, the DNA is TGTGCCACCCTAGGGGGAAGCAATCAGCCCCAGCATTTT.

The rearrangement joins TRBV7-9 to TRBJ2-7; D call uncertain. Germline CDR1 is SEHNR and CDR2 is FQNEAQ (reference sequence). The ends were cut back, 2 bases at V and 4 bases at J, with 3 bases in the middle. This CDR3 has 11 amino acids. Here the CDR3 DNA reads TGTGCCAGCAGCTTATTGTACGAGCAGTACTTC. Protein product: CASSLLYEQYF.

The chain joins TRBV5-8 to TRBJ2-5; D is undetermined. Germline V lookup: CDR1 SGHTS, CDR2 YDEGEE. V was shortened by 8 bases and J by 9 bases, with 8 bases between the two germline ends. The CDR3 consists of 9 residues. For the CDR3, the DNA is TGTGCCAGTACCGGAGCCCAGTACTTC. Its translation: CASTGAQYF. The full variable domain, with the rest looked up from reference TRBV5-8 and TRBJ2-5, is EAGVTQSPTHLIKTRGQQATLRCSPISGHTSVYWYQQALGLGLQFLLWYDEGEERNRGNFPPRFSGRQFPNYSSELNVNALELEDSALYLCASTGAQYFGPGTRLLVL.

The rearrangement uses TRBV2 and TRBJ2-5, with D maybe TRBD2 (6 bases). The V end lost 4 bases, the J end lost 5 bases, and 14 bases lay between the germline ends. Looked up from germline, CDR1 is SNHLY and CDR2 is FYNNEI. This CDR3 comprises 14 residues. CDR3 sequence (DNA): TGTGCCAGCAGTGTAACCGGGGGTTCCGAGACCCAGTACTTC. Protein product: CASSVTGGSETQYF.

This chain uses TRBV9 with TRBJ1-5; D is unclear. Germline V CDR1 and CDR2: SGDLS, YYNGEE. Trimming took off 2 bases at V and 3 bases at J, with 9 bases between the two ends. The CDR3 spans 14 residues. The CDR3 DNA reads TGTGCCAGCAGCGTCGGGGTTGTCAATCAGCCCCAGCATTTT. Amino acids: CASSVGVVNQPQHF.

The J gene is TRBJ1-2, the V gene TRBV18; D uncertain. The CDR3 consists of 14 residues. V lost 0 bases to trimming and J lost 2 bases, with 7 bases between them. Germline assignment: CDR1 KGHSH and CDR2 LQKENI. The CDR3 reads CASSPPNSNYGYTF. CDR3 in DNA: TGTGCCAGCTCACCACCGAACAGCAACTATGGCTACACCTTC. Full variable domain (rest looked up from reference TRBV18 and TRBJ1-2): NAGVMQNPRHLVRRRGQEARLRCSPMKGHSHVYWYRQLPEEGLKFMVYLQKENIIDESGMPKERFSAEFPKEGPSILRIQQVVRGDSAAYFCASSPPNSNYGYTFGSGTRLTVV.

This clone was counted between two and nine times. An end of the junction differs from the germline gene, which may be a read error. The chain uses TRBV29-1 and TRBJ1-1, with no clear D. Germline V CDR1 and CDR2: SQVTM, ANQGSEA. The CDR3 has 12 amino acids. The CDR3 DNA follows: TGCAGCGGTGCGGTAGCGGGCCCAACAATCCCGTTT. Translation gives CSGAVAGPTIPF.

This chain links TRBV6-4 with TRBJ2-3; 7 bases agree with TRBD2. Germline V gene lookup returns CDR1 MRHNA and CDR2 SNTAGT. The CDR3 loop spans 14 amino acids. Unmatched junction bases numbered 4, after V lost 7 bases and J lost 0 bases. As DNA, the CDR3 is TGTGCCAGCACGCTAGCGGCTAGCACAGATACGCAGTATTTT. This gives the protein CASTLAASTDTQYF.

This clone was seen a few times. The chain joins TRBV30 to TRBJ2-5; a weak D match, TRBD2 (5 bases). CDR3 size: 13 residues. Trimming stripped 3 bases from V and 4 bases from J, with 12 bases between. The germline CDR1 and CDR2 sequences are GTSNPN and SVGIG (reference sequence). CDR3 nucleotides: TGTGCCTGGAGAAAGGACTCTTCAGAGACCCAGTACTTC. Encoded protein: CAWRKDSSETQYF.